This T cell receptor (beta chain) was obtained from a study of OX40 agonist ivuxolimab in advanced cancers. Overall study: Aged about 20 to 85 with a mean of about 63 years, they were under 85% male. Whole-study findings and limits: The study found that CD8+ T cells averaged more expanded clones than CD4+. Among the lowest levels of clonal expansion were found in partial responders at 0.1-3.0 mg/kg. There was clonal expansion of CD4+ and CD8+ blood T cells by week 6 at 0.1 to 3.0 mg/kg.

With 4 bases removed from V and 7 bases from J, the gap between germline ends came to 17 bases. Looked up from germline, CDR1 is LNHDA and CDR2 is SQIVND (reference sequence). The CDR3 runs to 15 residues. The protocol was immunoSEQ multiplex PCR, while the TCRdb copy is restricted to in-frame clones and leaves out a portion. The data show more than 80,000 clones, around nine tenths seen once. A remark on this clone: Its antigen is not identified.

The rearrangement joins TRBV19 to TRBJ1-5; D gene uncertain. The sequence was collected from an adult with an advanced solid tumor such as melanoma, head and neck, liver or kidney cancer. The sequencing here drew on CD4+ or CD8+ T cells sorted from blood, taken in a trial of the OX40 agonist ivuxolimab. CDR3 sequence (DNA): TGTGCCAGTAGTAGTCCCCGGATCCAGGACCAGCCCCAGCATTTT. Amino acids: CASSSPRIQDQPQHF.